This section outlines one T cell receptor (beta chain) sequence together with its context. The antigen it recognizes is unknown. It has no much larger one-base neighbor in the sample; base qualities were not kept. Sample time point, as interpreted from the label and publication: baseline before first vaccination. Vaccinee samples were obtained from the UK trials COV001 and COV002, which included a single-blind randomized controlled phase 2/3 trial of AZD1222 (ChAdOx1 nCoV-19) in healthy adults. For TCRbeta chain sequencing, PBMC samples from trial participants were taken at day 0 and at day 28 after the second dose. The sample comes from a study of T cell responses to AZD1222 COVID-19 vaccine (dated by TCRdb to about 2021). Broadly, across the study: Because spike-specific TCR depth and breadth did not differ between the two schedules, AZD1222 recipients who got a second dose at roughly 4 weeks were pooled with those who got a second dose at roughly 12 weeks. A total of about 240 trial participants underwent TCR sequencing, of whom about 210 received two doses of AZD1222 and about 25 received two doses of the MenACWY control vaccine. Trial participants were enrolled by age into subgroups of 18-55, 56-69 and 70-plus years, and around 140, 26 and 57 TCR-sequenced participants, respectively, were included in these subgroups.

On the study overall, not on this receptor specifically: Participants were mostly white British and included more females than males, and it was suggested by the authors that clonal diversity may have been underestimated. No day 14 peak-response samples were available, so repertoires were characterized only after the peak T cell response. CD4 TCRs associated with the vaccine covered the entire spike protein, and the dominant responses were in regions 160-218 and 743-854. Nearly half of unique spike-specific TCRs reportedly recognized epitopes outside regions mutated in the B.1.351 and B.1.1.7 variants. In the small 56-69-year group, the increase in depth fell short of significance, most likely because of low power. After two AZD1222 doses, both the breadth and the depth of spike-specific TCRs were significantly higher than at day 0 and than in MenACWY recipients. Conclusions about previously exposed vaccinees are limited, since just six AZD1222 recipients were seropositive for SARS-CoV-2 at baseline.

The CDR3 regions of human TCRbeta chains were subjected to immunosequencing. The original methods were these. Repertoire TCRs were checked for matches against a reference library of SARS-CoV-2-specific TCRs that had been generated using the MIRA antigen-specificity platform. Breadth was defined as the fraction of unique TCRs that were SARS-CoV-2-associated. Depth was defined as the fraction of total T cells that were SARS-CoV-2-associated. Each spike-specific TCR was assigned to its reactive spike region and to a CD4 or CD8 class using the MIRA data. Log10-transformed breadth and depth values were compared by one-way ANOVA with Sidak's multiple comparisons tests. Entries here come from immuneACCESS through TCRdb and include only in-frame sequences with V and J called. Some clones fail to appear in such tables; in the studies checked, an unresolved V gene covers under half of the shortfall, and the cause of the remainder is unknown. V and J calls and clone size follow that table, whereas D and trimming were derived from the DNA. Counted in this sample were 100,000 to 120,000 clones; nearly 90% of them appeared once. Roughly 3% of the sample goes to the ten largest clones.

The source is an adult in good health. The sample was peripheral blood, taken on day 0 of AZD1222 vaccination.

The CDR3 amino acid sequence is: CASSSTTGYETQYF. DNA sequence: TGTGCCAGCAGCTCAACGACAGGGTACGAGACCCAGTACTTC. The chain is encoded by TRBV11-2 joined to TRBJ2-5, with 7 junctional bases fitting TRBD1. Reading the germline V gene gives CDR1 SGHAT and CDR2 FQNNGV. V has 4 bases trimmed and J has 5 bases trimmed; junction bases matching no gene number 7. The CDR3, cysteine through phenylalanine, is 14 amino acids long. Only the CDR3 portion is preserved as DNA: 42 bases, with reading frame beginning at the first base.